Below are 17 T cell receptor beta chains sequenced from a single sample in a study of T-cell reconstitution after alpha-beta-depleted transplantation in children. TCRbeta library preparation incorporated unique molecular identifiers. TCRdb reprocessed the PCR reads with MiXCR, giving one entry per CDR3 protein. The sample has approximately 400,000 distinct CDR3 sequences, about 17% seen once. The specimen comprised PBMCs, mostly from graft donor cells, sampled 360 days after TCRalphabeta/CD19-depleted stem cell transplant. Receptors were obtained from a boy under three years old who had a stem cell transplant for Wiskott-Aldrich syndrome, so the T cells may come from the graft donor.

This chain joins TRBV5-4 and TRBJ2-5, with TRBD2 matching 8 bases. The CDR3 covers 17 residues. With V trimmed by 4 bases and J by 2 bases, 13 bases remained unmatched. Germline-derived CDR1 and CDR2 are SGHNT and YYREEE (reference sequence). CDR3 loop: CASSLNWGTRMQETQYF. The CDR3 DNA reads as TGTGCCAGCAGCCTGAATTGGGGGACTAGAATGCAAGAGACCCAGTACTTC.

This clonotype showed up just a few times. This chain uses TRBV5-4 with TRBJ1-6; D call uncertain. This CDR3 spans 12 amino acids. Per germline, CDR1 SGHNT and CDR2 YYREEE (reference sequence). The germline V and J ends were trimmed by 3 bases and 9 bases, with 7 bases remaining between them. The CDR3 bases are TGTGCCAGCAGCTCGGTGGGTTCACCCCTCCACTTT. Encoded protein: CASSSVGSPLHF.

This clonotype was seen a handful of times. The genes are TRBV28 and TRBJ1-1; 7 positions match TRBD1. V dropped 10 bases and J dropped 5; count of bases not matched to a gene: 7. From germline, CDR1 is MDHEN and CDR2 SYDVKM. CDR3 size: 12 residues. The DNA of the CDR3 is TGTGCCACCCTACAGGGGAGGACTGAAGCTTTCTTT. Amino acids: CATLQGRTEAFF. The complete variable domain, with remaining parts taken from reference TRBV28 and TRBJ1-1, reads DVKVTQSSRYLVKRTGEKVFLECVQDMDHENMFWYRQDPGLGLRLIYFSYDVKMKEKGDIPEGYSVSREKKERFSLILESASTNQTSMYLCATLQGRTEAFFGQGTRLTVV.

The CDR3 here is CSVGGAGAGSYNEQFF. As DNA, the CDR3 is TGCAGCGTTGGGGGAGCGGGAGCGGGCTCCTACAATGAGCAGTTCTTC. The gene calls are TRBV29-1 and TRBJ2-1; 8 bases match TRBD2. The V and J ends lost 4 bases and 0 bases, in that order; junction bases with no gene match: 8. CDR3 length equals 16 residues. The germline gives CDR1 SQVTM, CDR2 ANQGSEA.

This clonotype was found a few times. The chain has TRBV20-1 and TRBJ2-1; 8 bases map to TRBD2. The germline V gene has CDR1 DFQATT and CDR2 SNEGSKA (reference sequence). With V trimmed by 3 bases and J by 7 bases, 8 bases remained unmatched. This CDR3 has 14 amino acids. CDR3 sequence (DNA): TGCAGTGCTAGTGGGGGAGCGGGAGATAATGAGCAGTTCTTC. Residues: CSASGGAGDNEQFF.

V is TRBV27 and J is TRBJ2-5, with D perhaps matching TRBD1 (7 bases). The CDR3 loop spans 16 amino acids. Germline values: CDR1 MNHEY, CDR2 SMNVEV (reference sequence). V was pared by 2 bases and J by 4 bases, with 17 bases between. Here the CDR3 DNA reads TGTGCCAGCAGTTTAGGAGGGGACAGTTTAGGAGAGACCCAGTACTTC. Residues: CASSLGGDSLGETQYF.

The chain employs TRBV7-8 and TRBJ2-3, with unresolved D. The V gene's germline CDR1 is SGHVS and CDR2 FQNEAQ. V lost 6 bases and J lost 4, with 20 bases in between. The CDR3 is 16 residues long. The CDR3 here is CASSRRLTDYPDTQYF. The CDR3 bases are TGTGCCAGCAGTCGGAGACTTACCGATTACCCAGATACGCAGTATTTT. The whole variable domain, filled in from reference TRBV7-8 and TRBJ2-3, reads GAGVSQSPRYKVAKRGQDVALRCDPISGHVSLFWYQQALGQGPEFLTYFQNEAQLDKSGLPSDRFFAERPEGSVSTLKIQRTQQEDSAVYLCASSRRLTDYPDTQYFGPGTRLTVL.

This chain uses TRBV7-2 with TRBJ2-3; 10 nucleotides line up with TRBD2. V shed 3 bases and J 8 bases; nucleotides not matched to a gene: 11. Per germline, CDR1 SGHTA and CDR2 FQGNSA. This CDR3 is built from 16 residues. As DNA, the CDR3 is TGTGCCAGCAGCTTGGGTAGCGGGAGGATCCGGGGTACGCAGTATTTT. The encoded protein is CASSLGSGRIRGTQYF.

The V gene is TRBV20-1, the J gene TRBJ2-3; D is perhaps TRBD2 (5 bases). This CDR3 spans 13 amino acids. V dropped 1 base and J dropped 6 bases, with 11 bases sitting between them. Germline assignment: CDR1 DFQATT and CDR2 SNEGSKA (reference sequence). CDR3: CSARADTGDTQYF. The CDR3, as DNA: TGCAGTGCTAGAGCTGACACGGGGGATACGCAGTATTTT.

The genes are TRBV18 and TRBJ2-5; TRBD1 might be the D (6 bases). This CDR3 comprises 15 residues. CDR1 and CDR2 (germline): KGHSH, LQKENI. V was trimmed by 1 base and J by 7 bases, leaving 16 bases between them. Here the CDR3 DNA reads TGTGCCAGCTCACCACGGACCACAGGGCCCGGGACCCAGTACTTC. Its translation: CASSPRTTGPGTQYF.

A few counts support this clonotype. This sequence joins TRBV15 and TRBJ2-5; D may correspond to TRBD1 or TRBD2 (5 bases each). With 0 bases removed from V and 2 bases from J, the gap between germline ends came to 19 bases. Germline-derived CDR1 and CDR2 are LNHNV and YYDKDF (reference sequence). The length of the CDR3 is 18 residues. CDR3: CATSRDRGRRQRQETQYF. The DNA for the CDR3 is TGTGCCACCAGCAGAGATAGGGGAAGGAGGCAGCGACAAGAGACCCAGTACTTC.

The chain joins TRBV7-2 to TRBJ2-7; D possibly uses TRBD1 or TRBD2 (6 bases each). CDR1 and CDR2 (germline): SGHTA, FQGNSA. The CDR3 is 16 amino acids. V was shortened by 5 bases and J by 0 bases, with 17 bases between the two germline ends. The CDR3: CASSLRGGMGSYEQYF. The DNA of the CDR3 is TGTGCCAGCAGCCTGCGAGGGGGGATGGGCTCCTACGAGCAGTACTTC.

V usage is TRBV10-3 and J usage is TRBJ2-5, with D possibly matching TRBD2 (5 bases). In germline, CDR1 is ENHRY, CDR2 SYGVKD. The CDR3 covers 15 residues. The V and J ends lost 0 bases and 5 bases respectively, with 13 bases between them. The CDR3 here is CAISESNIRRETQYF. DNA for the CDR3: TGTGCCATCAGTGAGTCTAACATCCGGAGGGAGACCCAGTACTTC.

This clonotype was counted a few times. The rearrangement uses TRBV7-9 and TRBJ2-3, with 7 positions matching TRBD2. Germline V gene data show CDR1 as SEHNR and CDR2 as FQNEAQ (reference sequence). The ends lost 6 bases at V and 10 bases at J; junction bases unmatched: 1. This CDR3 spans 10 amino acids. The CDR3 region is CASRGGPQYF. CDR3 nucleotide sequence: TGTGCCAGCAGGGGAGGGCCGCAGTATTTT.

The rearrangement links TRBV13 to TRBJ2-5; D may match TRBD1 or TRBD2 (7 bases each). Germline lookup yields CDR1 PRHDT and CDR2 FYEKMQ (reference sequence). The CDR3 has 17 residues. Trimming removed 5 bases at V and 1 base at J, with 20 bases between. Here the CDR3 DNA reads TGTGCCAGCAGCGAACAGGGGAGGGGGTCTATCCAAGAGACCCAGTACTTC. Encoded protein: CASSEQGRGSIQETQYF. Drawing the rest from reference TRBV13 and TRBJ2-5, the complete variable domain is AAGVIQSPRHLIKEKRETATLKCYPIPRHDTVYWYQQGPGQDPQFLISFYEKMQSDKGSIPDRFSAQQFSDYHSELNMSSLELGDSALYFCASSEQGRGSIQETQYFGPGTRLLVL.

The chain links TRBV3-1 to TRBJ2-7; 8 nucleotides agree with TRBD2. V shed 6 bases and J 2 bases; nucleotides not matched to a gene: 9. There are 15 residues in the CDR3. Germline V gene sequence: CDR1 LGHDT, CDR2 YNNKEL (reference sequence). This CDR3 reads CASSLREGPTYEQYF. DNA for the CDR3: TGTGCCAGCAGTCTACGGGAGGGCCCCACCTACGAGCAGTACTTC.

This clonotype was seen a handful of times. The rearrangement joins TRBV12-3 or TRBV12-4 to TRBJ2-2, with a weak D call TRBD2 (5 bases). This CDR3 has 14 residues. The V end was cut by 2 bases, the J end by 9 bases, with 13 bases between. The CDR3 here is CASSLLGVRRELFF. CDR3 nucleotide sequence: TGTGCCAGCAGTTTACTGGGAGTCCGCCGGGAGCTGTTTTTT.